Shown below are 26 T cell receptor beta chains from a single sample sequenced in a study of cytomegalovirus exposure and HLA in healthy donors (dated by TCRdb to 2015 to 2018). The protocol used for the library was the immunoSEQ multiplex PCR assay. A mixture of 60 forward primers for TCR Vbeta segments and 13 reverse primers for TCR Jbeta segments was used in the multiplex PCR. TCRdb took this table from immuneACCESS and kept in-frame rearrangements with V and J called. Such tables lack part of the clones; where checked against another copy, unresolved V genes explain under half of the gap, and the rest is unexplained. In all, the sample holds roughly 150,000 clones, and roughly 79% of those were seen once. The ten largest clones capture about 1.3% of the sample. The source material was PBMCs. The receptors stem from a man aged 30 to 39 in good health and CMV-seronegative.

The chain joins TRBV5-1 to TRBJ1-4; possibly TRBD1 for D (6 bases). Trimming stripped 4 bases from V and 0 bases from J, with 10 bases between. This CDR3 contains 15 residues. Germline CDR1 SGHRS, CDR2 YFSETQ. The CDR3, as DNA: TGCGCCAGCAGCGACGGACAGACAACTAATGAAAAACTGTTTTTT. Amino acids: CASSDGQTTNEKLFF.

This clone was recorded once. The chain has TRBV10-1 and TRBJ1-5; tentative D call: TRBD1 (6 bases). This CDR3 comprises 16 residues. V was pared by 1 base and J by 6 bases, with 16 bases between. CDR1 and CDR2 from the germline V gene are WNHNN and SYGVQD (reference sequence). Here the CDR3 reads CASSEFDGGGCQPQHF. Written as DNA, the CDR3 is TGCGCCAGCAGTGAGTTTGACGGGGGGGGCTGTCAGCCCCAGCATTTT.

The V gene is TRBV7-2, the J gene TRBJ2-7, with D perhaps TRBD2 (5 bases). CDR3 length equals 14 residues. Germline V gene lookup returns CDR1 SGHTA and CDR2 FQGNSA. V was shortened by 1 base and J by 2 bases, with 9 bases between the two germline ends. The CDR3 DNA follows: TGTGCCAGCAGCTTAGGGGCGGGCCCCTACGAGCAGTACTTC. Amino acid sequence: CASSLGAGPYEQYF.

This chain uses TRBV19 with TRBJ2-6; no clear D gene. Germline V CDR1 and CDR2: LNHDA, SQIVND (reference sequence). This CDR3 is 14 amino acids long. V dropped 3 bases and J dropped 0 bases, with 3 bases sitting between them. CDR3 nucleotides: TGTGCCAGTAGTATCAGCTCTGGGGCCAACGTCCTGACTTTC. As protein: CASSISSGANVLTF.

The rearrangement uses TRBV11-3 and TRBJ2-3, with TRBD1 as a possible D gene (7 bases). Trimming left V 5 bases short and J 2 bases short, with 14 bases between. CDR1 is SGHNT, CDR2 YENEEA, per germline. The CDR3 is 15 amino acids. CDR3 bases: TGTGCCAGCAGCCTGGGGGGACAGATCACAGATACGCAGTATTTT. Its protein is CASSLGGQITDTQYF.

This clone was seen a few times. In DNA form, the CDR3 reads TGTGCCAGCCTCCACTCTTATGGGGGGGATTACAATGAGCAGTTCTTC. The encoded protein is CASLHSYGGDYNEQFF. V usage is TRBV27 and J usage is TRBJ2-1, with 7 bases matching TRBD2. Germline lookup yields CDR1 MNHEY and CDR2 SMNVEV (reference sequence). This CDR3 spans 16 amino acids. The V gene end was trimmed by 8 bases and the J gene end by 4 bases; junction bases not matched to a gene: 14.

The V and J genes are TRBV7-9 and TRBJ2-3; TRBD1 matches 8 bases. J lost 2 bases, V lost 3 bases, and 7 bases had no gene match. Germline assignment: CDR1 SEHNR and CDR2 FQNEAQ (reference sequence). CDR3 length equals 16 residues. This chain's CDR3 is CASSFRGRRVTDTQYF. The CDR3 DNA reads TGTGCCAGCAGCTTCAGGGGGCGGCGGGTCACAGATACGCAGTATTTT.

This chain joins TRBV9 and TRBJ2-7, with D possibly being TRBD2 (5 bases). The ends were cut back, 0 bases at V and 8 bases at J, with 15 bases in the middle. The CDR3 is made up of 14 amino acids. CDR1 and CDR2 (germline): SGDLS, YYNGEE. The CDR3 loop is CASSVAHGDSQQYF. DNA of the CDR3: TGTGCCAGCAGCGTAGCCCACGGGGATAGTCAGCAGTACTTC.

This CDR3 reads CAIREGVAGGQSTAYEQYF. As DNA, the CDR3 is TGTGCCATCAGGGAGGGGGTAGCGGGAGGCCAATCAACCGCCTACGAGCAGTACTTC. The rearrangement links TRBV10-3 to TRBJ2-7; 10 bases agree with TRBD2. The CDR3 is 19 amino acids. Per the germline V gene, CDR1 is ENHRY and CDR2 is SYGVKD. The junction had 19 bases not matched to a gene; V was cut back by 6 bases and J by 2 bases.

In this sample, this clone turned up a few times. The chain couples TRBV10-3 to TRBJ2-3; 14 nucleotides agree with TRBD2. Trimming at V came to 5 bases and at J to 4 bases, leaving 5 bases not matched to a gene. Germline lookup yields CDR1 ENHRY and CDR2 SYGVKD. CDR3 length: 16 residues. CDR3 amino acids: CAISTGLAGVADTQYF. For the CDR3, the DNA is TGTGCCATCAGTACGGGACTAGCGGGAGTAGCAGATACGCAGTATTTT.

The CDR3 DNA reads as TGTGCCAGCAGCTATGGACAGGGAATTTCCCACGAGCAGTACTTC. This translates into CASSYGQGISHEQYF. The chain has TRBV7-6 and TRBJ2-7; 8 bases agree with TRBD1. Looked up from germline, CDR1 is SGHVS and CDR2 is FNYEAQ. The CDR3 length is 15 residues. Losses at the gene ends were 4 bases for V and 5 bases for J; bases not matched to a gene: 10. Full variable domain (remainder filled in from reference TRBV7-6 and TRBJ2-7): GAGVSQSPRYKVTKRGQDVALRCDPISGHVSLYWYRQALGQGPEFLTYFNYEAQQDKSGLPNDRFSAERPEGSISTLTIQRTEQRDSAMYRCASSYGQGISHEQYFGPGTRLTVT.

The V call is TRBV9, the J call TRBJ1-5; 8 bases fit TRBD1. Looked up from germline, CDR1 is SGDLS and CDR2 is YYNGEE. The CDR3 covers 16 residues. J lost 4 bases, V lost 0 bases, and 6 bases had no gene match. CDR3 sequence (DNA): TGTGCCAGCAGCGTAGCTCGCCAGGGGGCTAATCAGCCCCAGCATTTT. It is translated as CASSVARQGANQPQHF.

This rearrangement joins TRBV18 to TRBJ2-3, with 12 bases aligning to TRBD2. The CDR3 spans 16 residues. The V and J ends lost 4 bases and 4 bases, in that order; junction bases with no gene match: 6. Per germline, CDR1 KGHSH and CDR2 LQKENI. The CDR3 DNA reads as TGTGCCAGCTCACGGAGACTAGCGGGAGTAGCAGATACGCAGTATTTT. Translated, it gives CASSRRLAGVADTQYF.

V usage is TRBV4-1 and J usage is TRBJ2-5; D gene unclear. Trimming took off 4 bases at V and 2 bases at J, with 11 bases between the two ends. CDR1 MGHRA and CDR2 YSYEKL come from the germline V gene. The CDR3 has 14 residues. CDR3 nucleotides: TGCGCCAGCAGCCCTATACAGAGACAAGAGACCCAGTACTTC. Its protein product is CASSPIQRQETQYF.

The chain combines TRBV7-2 with TRBJ2-3, with a tentative D call TRBD1 (6 bases). Trimming pared 5 bases from V and 1 base from J, leaving 13 bases between. The CDR3 runs to 15 residues. Per germline, CDR1 SGHTA and CDR2 FQGNSA. In DNA form, the CDR3 reads TGTGCCAGCAGCCAAGGGGGTTTCGGCACAGATACGCAGTATTTT. It specifies CASSQGGFGTDTQYF.

This clone was seen a single time. The chain couples TRBV14 to TRBJ1-1; a weak D match, TRBD1 (6 bases). The CDR3 covers 14 residues. Germline V CDR1 and CDR2: SGHDN, FVKESK. With 1 base removed from V and 9 bases from J, the gap between germline ends came to 15 bases. For the CDR3, the DNA is TGTGCCAGCAGCCAAGTGCAGGGGACAACCCAAGCTTTCTTT. Its protein is CASSQVQGTTQAFF.

The chain joins TRBV7-6 to TRBJ2-5; D call uncertain. Deletions cut 6 bases from V and 1 base from J, with 6 bases between. There are 12 residues in the CDR3. Germline CDR1 is SGHVS and CDR2 is FNYEAQ. In DNA form, the CDR3 reads TGTGCCAGCAGATCCGGCCAAGAGACCCAGTACTTC. Translating gives CASRSGQETQYF.

The chain couples TRBV7-9 to TRBJ2-1, with TRBD2 as a possible D gene (6 bases). V was shortened by 2 bases and J by 7 bases, with 12 bases between the two germline ends. CDR3 length: 14 amino acids. Germline V gene sequence: CDR1 SEHNR, CDR2 FQNEAQ (reference sequence). The CDR3 here is CASSLSGTHNEQFF. The CDR3 bases are TGTGCCAGCAGCTTATCCGGGACTCATAATGAGCAGTTCTTC.

This clone was seen a single time. CDR3 sequence reads: CASSRGWAFF. CDR3 bases: TGTGCCAGCAGTCGAGGGTGGGCTTTCTTT. The V gene is TRBV28, the J gene TRBJ1-1; unclear D gene. Trimming removed 5 bases from V and 11 bases from J, with 9 bases in between. The CDR3 totals 10 residues. Looked up from germline, CDR1 is MDHEN and CDR2 is SYDVKM.

This clone was seen only a few times. The CDR3 region is CASSIDTGNQPQHF. The CDR3 DNA sequence: TGTGCCAGTAGTATCGACACAGGGAATCAGCCCCAGCATTTT. The V and J genes are TRBV19 and TRBJ1-5; D possibly corresponds to TRBD1 (6 bases). Trimming took 3 bases from V and 4 from J, leaving 10 bases between them. The V gene's germline CDR1 is LNHDA and CDR2 SQIVND (reference sequence). This CDR3 has 14 residues.

This rearrangement joins TRBV14 to TRBJ2-1; 7 bases match TRBD2. The CDR3 has 16 amino acids. Germline CDR1 reads SGHDN; CDR2 reads FVKESK. With 0 bases clipped from V and 9 bases from J, the junction kept 11 bases outside the gene matches. This CDR3 reads CASSQDLGREMGEQFF. The CDR3 DNA sequence: TGTGCCAGCAGCCAAGACCTGGGGCGGGAGATGGGTGAGCAGTTCTTC.

This rearrangement joins TRBV28 to TRBJ1-2; 9 bases agree with TRBD1. The CDR3 consists of 17 residues. From germline, CDR1 is MDHEN and CDR2 SYDVKM. Trimming took 6 bases from V and 0 from J; bases not matched to a gene: 11. The CDR3 bases are TGTGCCAGCAGCTCACCGGGACAGGGTCCATCTAACTATGGCTACACCTTC. This sequence encodes CASSSPGQGPSNYGYTF.

The rearrangement joins TRBV27 to TRBJ1-4, with 7 bases lining up with TRBD1. The CDR3 runs 15 residues. Trimming cost V 6 bases and J 0 bases; bases outside gene matches: 4. CDR1 is MNHEY and CDR2 is SMNVEV in the germline V gene (reference sequence). CDR3 residues: CASSPTGATNEKLFF. In DNA form, the CDR3 reads TGTGCCAGCAGCCCCACAGGGGCAACTAATGAAAAACTGTTTTTT.

The V call is TRBV5-1, the J call TRBJ2-2; 10 nucleotides align to TRBD1. There are 15 residues in the CDR3. Germline CDR1 reads SGHRS; CDR2 reads YFSETQ. J lost 5 bases, V lost 3 bases, and 4 bases had no gene match. The CDR3 DNA is TGCGCCAGCAGCTCCGGACAGGGGGGGACCGGGGAGCTGTTTTTT. It translates to CASSSGQGGTGELFF.

This clone was found a few times. CDR3 in DNA: TGTGCCAGCAGTGAGAGGGGGGGGGCAGATACGCAGTATTTT. Residues: CASSERGGADTQYF. V usage is TRBV6-4 and J usage is TRBJ2-3; possible D gene TRBD2, 7 bases. The CDR3 sequence is 14 residues long. V dropped 3 bases and J dropped 4 bases, with 11 bases sitting between them. Looked up from germline, CDR1 is MRHNA and CDR2 is SNTAGT.

The chain joins TRBV10-3 to TRBJ1-2; no firm D call. Per germline, CDR1 ENHRY and CDR2 SYGVKD. This CDR3 spans 14 amino acids. The V and J ends lost 6 bases and 7 bases respectively, with 18 bases between them. The CDR3, as DNA: TGTGCCATCAGCGTCCTTGAGGATGAGGGTGGCTACACCTTC. Translated: CAISVLEDEGGYTF.